A single TCR beta chain is shown here with its context. This entry comes from a study of blood T cell repertoires in COVID-19. The ends were cut back, 1 base at V and 4 bases at J, with 4 bases in the middle. Germline V gene lookup returns CDR1 SGHAT and CDR2 FQNNGV. This CDR3 comprises 12 residues. Profiled with immunoSEQ multiplex PCR; TCRdb holds only in-frame clones, not every one. The sample records about 140,000 clones, roughly 84% being singletons. The receptor comes from a human donor in a cohort sampled during active COVID-19. This chain uses TRBV11-2 with TRBJ1-2; D gene uncertain. Sequencing was done on a sample of peripheral blood. The CDR3 spells CASSLGLYGYTF. In DNA form, the CDR3 reads TGTGCCAGCAGCTTAGGTCTCTATGGCTACACCTTC.